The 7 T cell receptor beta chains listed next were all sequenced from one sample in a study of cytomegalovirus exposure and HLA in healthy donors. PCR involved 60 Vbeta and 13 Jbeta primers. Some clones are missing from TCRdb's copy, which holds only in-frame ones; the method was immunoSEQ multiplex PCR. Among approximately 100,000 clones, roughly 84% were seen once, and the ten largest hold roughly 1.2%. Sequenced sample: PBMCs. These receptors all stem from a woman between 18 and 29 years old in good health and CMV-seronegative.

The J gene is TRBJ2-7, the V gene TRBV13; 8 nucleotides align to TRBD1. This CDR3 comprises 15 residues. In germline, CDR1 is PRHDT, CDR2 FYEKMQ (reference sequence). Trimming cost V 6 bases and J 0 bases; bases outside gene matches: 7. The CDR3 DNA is TGTGCCAGCAGTTCGAAGGGACAGGTCTCCTACGAGCAGTACTTC. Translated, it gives CASSSKGQVSYEQYF.

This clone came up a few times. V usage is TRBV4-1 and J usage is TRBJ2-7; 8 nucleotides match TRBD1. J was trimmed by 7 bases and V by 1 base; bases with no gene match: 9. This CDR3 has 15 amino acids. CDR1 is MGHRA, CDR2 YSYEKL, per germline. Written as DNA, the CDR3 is TGCGCCAGCAGCCAAGCCCCCGGGACAGGTGGTGAGCAGTACTTC. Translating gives CASSQAPGTGGEQYF.

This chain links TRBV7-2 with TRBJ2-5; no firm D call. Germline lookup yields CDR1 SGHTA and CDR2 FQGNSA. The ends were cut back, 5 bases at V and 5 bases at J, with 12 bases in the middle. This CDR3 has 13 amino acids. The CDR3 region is CASSQDSFETQYF. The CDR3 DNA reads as TGTGCCAGCAGCCAAGACTCGTTCGAGACCCAGTACTTC.

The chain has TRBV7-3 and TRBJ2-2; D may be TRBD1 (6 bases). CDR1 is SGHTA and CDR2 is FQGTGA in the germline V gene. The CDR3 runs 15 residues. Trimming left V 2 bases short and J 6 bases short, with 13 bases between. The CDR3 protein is CASSLGGADPGELFF. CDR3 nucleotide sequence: TGTGCCAGCAGCTTAGGGGGCGCGGATCCCGGGGAGCTGTTTTTT.

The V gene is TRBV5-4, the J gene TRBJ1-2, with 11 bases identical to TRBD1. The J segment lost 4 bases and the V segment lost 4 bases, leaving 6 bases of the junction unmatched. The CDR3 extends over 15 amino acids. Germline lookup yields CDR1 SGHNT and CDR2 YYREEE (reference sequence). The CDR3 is CASSPGQGAGYGYTF. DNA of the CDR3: TGTGCCAGCAGCCCTGGACAGGGGGCCGGCTATGGCTACACCTTC.

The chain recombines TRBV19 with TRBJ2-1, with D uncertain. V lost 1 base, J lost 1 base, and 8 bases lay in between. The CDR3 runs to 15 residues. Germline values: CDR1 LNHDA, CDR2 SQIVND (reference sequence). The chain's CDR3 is CASSIGQRSYNEQFF. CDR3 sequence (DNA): TGTGCCAGTAGTATAGGCCAGCGATCCTACAATGAGCAGTTCTTC.

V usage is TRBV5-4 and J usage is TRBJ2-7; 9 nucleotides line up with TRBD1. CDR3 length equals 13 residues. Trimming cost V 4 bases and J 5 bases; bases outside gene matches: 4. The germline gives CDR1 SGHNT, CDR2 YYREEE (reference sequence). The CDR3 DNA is TGTGCCAGCAGCAGGGACAGGGTCCACGAGCAGTACTTC. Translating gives CASSRDRVHEQYF.